The rows below give T cell receptor beta chains drawn from one sample of a study of control samples from healthy donors and cancer patients. TCRdb's table, derived via immunoSEQ multiplex PCR, lists solely in-frame clones and lacks some. Of fewer than 25,000 clones listed, roughly 80% are singletons. Input material: PBMCs. These receptors were taken from a man aged 60 to 69 with head and neck cancer. Both conserved end residues are part of each CDR3. The D gene is left open where the match is weak. The size entry is marked missing in some rows and otherwise reads once, few, many or a size class.

clone_size	j_call	cdr3_length	v_call	d_call	cdr3_aa	cdr3_nt
-	TRBJ1-1	14	TRBV18	-	CASSPGNMNTEAFF	TGTGCCAGCTCGCCCGGGAATATGAACACTGAAGCTTTCTTT
-	TRBJ2-7	10	TRBV7-8	-	CASGTYEQYF	TGTGCCAGCGGTACCTACGAGCAGTACTTC
-	TRBJ1-2	15	TRBV5-1	-	CASSPEALTNYGYTF	TGCGCCAGCAGCCCTGAGGCCCTCACTAACTATGGCTACACCTTC
few	TRBJ2-1	15	TRBV10-3	-	CAISESGRKGNEQFF	TGTGCCATCAGTGAGTCGGGTAGGAAGGGAAATGAGCAGTTCTTC
few	TRBJ2-2	13	TRBV15	-	CATRRGNTGELFF	TGTGCCACCCGAAGGGGGAACACCGGGGAGCTGTTTTTT
-	TRBJ1-4	15	TRBV11-3	-	CASSLAGTVNEKLFF	TGTGCCAGCAGCTTGGCCGGGACTGTTAATGAAAAACTGTTTTTT
-	TRBJ1-1	16	TRBV11-3	-	CASSTHPGSANTEAFF	TGTGCCAGCAGCACCCATCCGGGCTCGGCGAACACTGAAGCTTTCTTT
-	TRBJ1-2	16	TRBV5-3	TRBD1	CARSSYTGGANYGYTF	TGTGCCAGAAGCTCCTATACAGGGGGCGCTAACTATGGCTACACCTTC
-	TRBJ1-2	16	TRBV30	-	CAWSLTGIPRNYGYTF	TGTGCCTGGAGTTTAACAGGGATCCCTCGAAACTATGGCTACACCTTC
-	TRBJ2-7	12	TRBV9	-	CASSVGGNEQYF	TGTGCCAGCAGCGTAGGGGGAAACGAGCAGTACTTC
-	TRBJ1-2	14	TRBV6-1	TRBD1	CASSEKGGVYGYTF	TGTGCCAGCAGTGAGAAAGGGGGCGTCTATGGCTACACCTTC
-	TRBJ2-1	14	TRBV7-2	-	CASSADSYGDEQFF	TGTGCCAGCAGCGCCGATTCTTACGGGGATGAGCAGTTCTTC
-	TRBJ1-6	12	TRBV27	-	CASSLYNSPLHF	TGTGCCAGCAGCCTATATAATTCACCCCTCCACTTT
-	TRBJ1-5	13	TRBV5-8	-	CASYGTGNQPQHF	TGTGCCAGCTACGGGACGGGGAATCAGCCCCAGCATTTT
-	TRBJ2-7	13	TRBV15	-	CATNDPGSYEQYF	TGTGCCACCAACGACCCGGGTTCCTACGAGCAGTACTTC
-	TRBJ2-5	15	TRBV19	-	CASSILGDNQETQYF	TGTGCCAGTAGTATCTTGGGGGACAACCAAGAGACCCAGTACTTC